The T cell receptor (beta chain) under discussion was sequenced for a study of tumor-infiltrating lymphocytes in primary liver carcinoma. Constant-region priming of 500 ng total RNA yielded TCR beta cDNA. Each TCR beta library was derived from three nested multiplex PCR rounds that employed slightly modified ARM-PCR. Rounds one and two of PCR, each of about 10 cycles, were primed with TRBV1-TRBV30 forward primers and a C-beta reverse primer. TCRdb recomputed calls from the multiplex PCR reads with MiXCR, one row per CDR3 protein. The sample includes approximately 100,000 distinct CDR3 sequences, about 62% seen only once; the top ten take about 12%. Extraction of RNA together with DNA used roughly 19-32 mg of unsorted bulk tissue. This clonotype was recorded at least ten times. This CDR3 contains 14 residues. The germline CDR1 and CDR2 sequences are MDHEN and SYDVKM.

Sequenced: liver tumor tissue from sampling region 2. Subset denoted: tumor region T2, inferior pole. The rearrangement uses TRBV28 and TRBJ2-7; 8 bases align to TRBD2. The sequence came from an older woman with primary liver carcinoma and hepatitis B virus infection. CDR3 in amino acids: CASKRLFTGGPPEV. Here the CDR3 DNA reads TGTGCCAGCAAGAGGTTATTCACGGGAGGGCCTCCGGAGGTC.